This is a list of T cell receptor beta chains from one sample in a study of T cell responses to AZD1222 COVID-19 vaccine. Repertoires were generated with immunoSEQ multiplex PCR, while TCRdb's copy carries only in-frame clones and drops some. The sample lists approximately 220,000 clones, around 93% occurring once. The material sequenced was peripheral blood, taken on day 0 of MenACWY control vaccination. These receptors were taken from an adult in good health. Both conserved end residues are part of each CDR3. The order of the fields is clone size, V gene, D gene, J gene, CDR3 protein, CDR3 DNA. D genes are given only for firm matches. Clone size appears in some rows only: once, few, many, or a class for an expanded clone.

NA	TRBV6-5	NA	TRBJ1-6	CASSRAPALSPLHF	TGTGCCAGCAGCCGGGCTCCGGCCCTTTCACCCCTCCACTTT
NA	TRBV4-1	NA	TRBJ1-4	CASSQREGGEKLFF	TGCGCCAGCAGCCAGCGGGAGGGTGGTGAAAAACTGTTTTTT
few	TRBV6-4	NA	TRBJ2-3	CASSDSTDTQYF	TGTGCCAGCAGTGACAGCACAGATACGCAGTATTTT
NA	TRBV7-8	TRBD1	TRBJ2-1	CASSFLGTGGYNEQFF	TGTGCCAGCAGCTTCCTAGGGACAGGGGGCTACAATGAGCAGTTCTTC
NA	TRBV5-4	NA	TRBJ1-5	CASGDIRDDQPQHF	TGTGCCAGCGGAGATATCCGCGACGATCAGCCCCAGCATTTT
NA	TRBV24-1	NA	TRBJ1-1	CATRSRGMNTEAFF	TGTGCCACCCGGTCCCGAGGGATGAACACTGAAGCTTTCTTT
once	TRBV5-6	TRBD1	TRBJ1-5	CASSLAGQGAAQPQHF	TGTGCCAGCAGCTTGGCAGGACAGGGGGCGGCTCAGCCCCAGCATTTT
NA	TRBV3-1/TRBV3-2	NA	TRBJ2-2	CASSQGDRRTGELFF	TGTGCCAGCAGCCAAGGGGACCGTCGTACCGGGGAGCTGTTTTTT
NA	TRBV7-8	TRBD1	TRBJ2-2	CASSLEGQGTGELFF	TGTGCCAGCAGCTTAGAAGGACAGGGCACCGGGGAGCTGTTTTTT
NA	TRBV6-6	TRBD2	TRBJ2-3	CASSPGASGDLTDTQYF	TGTGCCAGCAGTCCCGGGGCTAGCGGGGACCTCACAGATACGCAGTATTTT
NA	TRBV6-5	TRBD2	TRBJ2-1	CASKPGLAFNEQFF	TGTGCCAGCAAACCGGGACTAGCCTTCAATGAGCAGTTCTTC
NA	TRBV7-9	TRBD1	TRBJ1-1	CASSLGTGRNTEAFF	TGTGCCAGCAGCTTAGGGACAGGAAGGAACACTGAAGCTTTCTTT
NA	TRBV6-5	NA	TRBJ1-1	CASRLTDRITEAFF	TGTGCCAGCAGGCTAACGGACCGGATAACTGAAGCTTTCTTT
NA	TRBV4-1	NA	TRBJ1-1	CASSHWRNTEAFF	TGCGCCAGCAGCCACTGGAGGAACACTGAAGCTTTCTTT
NA	TRBV5-1	NA	TRBJ1-1	CASSTGTTLWEAFF	TGCGCCAGCAGCACCGGGACAACGCTCTGGGAAGCTTTCTTT
NA	TRBV27	NA	TRBJ1-4	CASSSRINEKLFF	TGTGCCAGCAGTTCACGGATAAATGAAAAACTGTTTTTT
NA	TRBV19	TRBD1	TRBJ1-1	CASQETGVSEAFF	TGTGCCAGTCAAGAGACAGGGGTAAGTGAAGCTTTCTTT
NA	TRBV5-4	NA	TRBJ2-1	CASSLEGEQFF	TGTGCCAGCAGCTTGGAGGGCGAGCAGTTCTTC
NA	TRBV5-1	NA	TRBJ2-3	CASSSPSTDTQYF	TGCGCCAGCAGCTCGCCTAGCACAGATACGCAGTATTTT
NA	TRBV30	NA	TRBJ1-2	CAWRALDLVGGYTF	TGTGCCTGGAGAGCTTTGGACCTAGTGGGTGGCTACACCTTC
once	TRBV27	NA	TRBJ2-2	CASSLAPVPNTGELFF	TGTGCCAGCAGTTTAGCCCCCGTACCTAACACCGGGGAGCTGTTTTTT
NA	TRBV29-1	NA	TRBJ2-3	CSVERGIGLPGDTQYF	TGCAGCGTTGAAAGGGGGATCGGTCTTCCTGGAGATACGCAGTATTTT
NA	TRBV3-1/TRBV3-2	TRBD1	TRBJ1-1	CASSPGTGEDTEAFF	TGTGCCAGCAGCCCGGGGACAGGGGAGGACACTGAAGCTTTCTTT
NA	TRBV4-2	NA	TRBJ2-3	CASSPNRAGTDTQYF	TGTGCCAGCAGCCCGAACAGGGCCGGCACAGATACGCAGTATTTT
NA	TRBV14	NA	TRBJ2-3	CASMGELGQRASTDTQYF	TGTGCCAGCATGGGCGAGTTGGGGCAGAGAGCTAGCACAGATACGCAGTATTTT
NA	TRBV28	NA	TRBJ1-1	CASSSQGTEAFF	TGTGCCAGCAGTTCGCAGGGGACTGAAGCTTTCTTT
NA	TRBV20-1	NA	TRBJ1-1	CSARPGEAAFF	TGCAGTGCTAGACCCGGTGAGGCAGCTTTCTTT
NA	TRBV19	NA	TRBJ1-5	CASGDTRNQPQHF	TGTGCCAGTGGGGACACTCGCAATCAGCCCCAGCATTTT
NA	TRBV7-9	NA	TRBJ1-2	CASTPGYGYTF	TGTGCCAGCACCCCCGGATACGGCTACACCTTC
once	TRBV5-4	TRBD2	TRBJ2-7	CASSLWTSGSSYEQYF	TGTGCCAGCAGCCTTTGGACTAGCGGAAGCTCCTACGAGCAGTACTTC
NA	TRBV19	NA	TRBJ1-5	CATRGGFNQPQHF	TGTGCCACTAGGGGGGGGTTCAATCAGCCCCAGCATTTT
NA	TRBV4-1	NA	TRBJ1-4	CASSPGGTNEKLFF	TGCGCCAGCAGCCCGGGAGGAACTAATGAAAAACTGTTTTTT
NA	TRBV3-1/TRBV3-2	TRBD1	TRBJ1-1	CASSRTGSGTEAFF	TGTGCCAGCAGCCGGACAGGGAGCGGCACTGAAGCTTTCTTT
NA	TRBV30	NA	TRBJ2-7	CAWGLTGYEQYF	TGTGCCTGGGGATTAACGGGATACGAGCAGTACTTC
NA	TRBV4-1	NA	TRBJ1-4	CASSQPRPPKKEKLFF	TGCGCCAGCAGCCAACCCCGGCCTCCAAAGAAGGAAAAACTGTTTTTT
NA	TRBV2	TRBD1	TRBJ1-1	CASLGRKGQMNTEAFF	TGTGCCAGCTTGGGGAGAAAGGGACAGATGAACACTGAAGCTTTCTTT
NA	TRBV6-2/TRBV6-3	NA	TRBJ1-6	CASSYLRKGSSSYNSPLHF	TGTGCCAGCAGTTACCTCCGGAAGGGGTCGAGCTCCTATAATTCACCCCTCCACTTT
NA	TRBV6-5	NA	TRBJ1-1	CASSWGGEVRTEAFF	TGTGCCAGCAGCTGGGGGGGGGAAGTTAGAACTGAAGCTTTCTTT
few	TRBV15	NA	TRBJ1-3	CATSRGDPGTGNTIYF	TGTGCCACCAGCAGAGGCGACCCGGGCACTGGAAACACCATATATTTT
NA	TRBV25-1	NA	TRBJ2-7	CASRGLQRYEQYF	TGTGCCAGCAGAGGACTACAGCGTTACGAGCAGTACTTC
NA	TRBV5-1	NA	TRBJ1-2	CASSDADYGYTF	TGCGCCAGCAGCGATGCAGACTATGGCTACACCTTC
NA	TRBV6-5	NA	TRBJ1-3	CASSYYGSSGNTIYF	TGTGCCAGCAGTTATTACGGGAGCTCTGGAAACACCATATATTTT
NA	TRBV5-6	NA	TRBJ2-1	CASSFMTGFLYNEQFF	TGTGCCAGCAGCTTCATGACAGGTTTCTTATACAATGAGCAGTTCTTC
once	TRBV5-4	NA	TRBJ1-2	CASSLGTTFYHTF	TGTGCCAGCAGCTTGGGGACAACTTTTTACCACACCTTC
NA	TRBV6-1	NA	TRBJ1-5	CASSERRQTRSNQPQHF	TGTGCCAGCAGTGAGAGGAGGCAGACTCGAAGCAATCAGCCCCAGCATTTT
NA	TRBV7-6	NA	TRBJ2-7	CASSPDLGVTYEQYF	TGTGCCAGCAGCCCAGACCTGGGGGTAACCTACGAGCAGTACTTC
NA	TRBV5-1	TRBD1	TRBJ1-4	CASSLTGGDHEKLFF	TGCGCCAGCAGCTTGACAGGGGGGGATCATGAAAAACTGTTTTTT
NA	TRBV5-1	TRBD1	TRBJ1-1	CASSWGQSLMNTEAFF	TGCGCCAGCAGCTGGGGACAGAGTCTAATGAACACTGAAGCTTTCTTT
NA	TRBV18	NA	TRBJ1-1	CASSNQGDTEAFF	TGTGCCAGCTCGAATCAGGGCGACACTGAAGCTTTCTTT
NA	TRBV25-1	NA	TRBJ1-2	CASRHNRPDYGYTF	TGTGCCAGCAGACACAATAGACCAGACTATGGCTACACCTTC
NA	TRBV4-1	NA	TRBJ2-3	CASSPGTLDTQYF	TGCGCCAGCAGCCCTGGGACACTTGATACGCAGTATTTT
NA	TRBV27	NA	TRBJ2-3	CASWPLQDTQYF	TGTGCCAGTTGGCCCTTACAGGATACGCAGTATTTT